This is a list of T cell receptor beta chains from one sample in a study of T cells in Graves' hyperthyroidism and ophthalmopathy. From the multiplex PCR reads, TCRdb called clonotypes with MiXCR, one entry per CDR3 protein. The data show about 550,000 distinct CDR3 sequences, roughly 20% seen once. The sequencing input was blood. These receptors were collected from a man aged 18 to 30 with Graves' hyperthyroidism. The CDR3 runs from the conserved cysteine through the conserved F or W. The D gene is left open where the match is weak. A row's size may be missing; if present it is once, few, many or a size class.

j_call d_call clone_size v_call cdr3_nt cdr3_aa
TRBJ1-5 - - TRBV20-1 TGCAGTGCTAGAAAGGGTATACTAATCGATCAGCCCCAGCATTTT CSARKGILIDQPQHF
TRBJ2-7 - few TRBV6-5 TGTGCCAGCAGTTACGCGGGGATCCCTGACGAGCAGTACTTC CASSYAGIPDEQYF
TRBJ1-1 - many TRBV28 TGTGCCAGCAGCCTAAGGTGGGCTGAAGCTTTCTTT CASSLRWAEAFF
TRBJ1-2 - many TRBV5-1 TGCGCCAGCAGCTTGGCAGGGGTGCTGAACTATGGCTACACCTTC CASSLAGVLNYGYTF
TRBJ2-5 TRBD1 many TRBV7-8 TGTGCCAGCAGCTACCGGGACAGGGATGAGACCCAGTACTTC CASSYRDRDETQYF
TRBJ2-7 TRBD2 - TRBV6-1 TGTGCCAGCAGTCCCCAACTAGCGGACTCTTCCTACGAGCAGTACTTC CASSPQLADSSYEQYF
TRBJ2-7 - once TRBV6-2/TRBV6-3 TGTGCCAGCACCTTGCCTGCGAGCTCCTACGAGCAGTACTTC CASTLPASSYEQYF
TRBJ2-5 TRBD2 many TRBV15 TGTGCCACCAGCACGGGGCGACGGGGGGTCGAAGAGACCCAGTACTTC CATSTGRRGVEETQYF
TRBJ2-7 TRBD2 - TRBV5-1 TGCGCCAGCACTCCGGACCGGCTAGCGGGAGGGGGCGAGCAGTACTTC CASTPDRLAGGGEQYF
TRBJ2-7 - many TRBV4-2 TGTGCCAGCAGCCAAGGGATTGGGACACTTTACGAGCAGTACTTC CASSQGIGTLYEQYF
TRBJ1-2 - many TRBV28 TGTGCCAGCAGTAACAGTGACGGGGTCTATGGCTACACCTTC CASSNSDGVYGYTF
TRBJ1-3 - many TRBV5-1 TGCGCCAGCAGCTTGGGACTGTGGAGCTCTGGAAACACCATATATTTT CASSLGLWSSGNTIYF
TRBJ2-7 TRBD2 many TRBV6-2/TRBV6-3 TGTGCCAGGGCCGGGACTACGGACGAGCAGTACTTC CARAGTTDEQYF
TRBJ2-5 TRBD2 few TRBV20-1 TGCAGTGCTGAACTCCCCCTAGCGGGGGACCAAGAGACCCAGTACTTC CSAELPLAGDQETQYF
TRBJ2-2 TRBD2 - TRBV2 TGTGCCAGCGGCGTCGGACTAGCAGTCGGGGAGCTGTTTTTT CASGVGLAVGELFF
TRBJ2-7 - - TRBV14 TGTGCCAGCAGCCAAGATAAGTACCCTAAGGGGCACGAGCAGTACTTC CASSQDKYPKGHEQYF
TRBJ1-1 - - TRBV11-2 TGTGCCAGCAGCTTAGTATTAAACAGCCGGGCTTTCTTT CASSLVLNSRAFF
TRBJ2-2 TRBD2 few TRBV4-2 TGTGCCAGCAGCCTCTCCGGGCTAGCGGGGAACACCGGGGAGCTGTTTTTT CASSLSGLAGNTGELFF
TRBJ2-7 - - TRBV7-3 TGTGCCAGAGAGGGGTCCTACGAGCAGTACTTC CAREGSYEQYF
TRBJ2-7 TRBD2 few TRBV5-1 TGCGCCAGCAGCTTCCGGGGGGGGTCCTACGAGCAGTACTTC CASSFRGGSYEQYF
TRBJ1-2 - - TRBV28 TGTGCCAGCAGATACAGCTACTCTAACTATGGCTACACCTTC CASRYSYSNYGYTF
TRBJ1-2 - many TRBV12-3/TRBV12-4 TGTGCCAGCGTCCAAGGGCGGAGAAACTATGGCTACACCTTC CASVQGRRNYGYTF
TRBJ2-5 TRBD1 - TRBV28 TGTGCCAGCAGTCAAGGACAGGGTACGCAAGAGACCCAGTACTTC CASSQGQGTQETQYF
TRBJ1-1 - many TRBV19 TGTGCCAGTAGTATCTCTCGTCTGAACACTGAAGCTTTCTTT CASSISRLNTEAFF
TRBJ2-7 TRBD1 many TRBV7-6 TGTGCCAGCAGTCCTAAAGCAGGGGGCGCGGGGCAGTACTTC CASSPKAGGAGQYF
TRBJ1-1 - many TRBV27 TGTGCCAGCACCCCCCTACCAATCTTGGGTGAAGCTTTCTTT CASTPLPILGEAFF
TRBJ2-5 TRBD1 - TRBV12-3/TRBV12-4 TGTGCCAGCAGTTCACGGACAGGGGCTGGGGAGACCCAGTACTTC CASSSRTGAGETQYF
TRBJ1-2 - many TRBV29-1 TGCAGCGTGCCCCCGGGTCGCCGGAGTGGCTACACCTTC CSVPPGRRSGYTF
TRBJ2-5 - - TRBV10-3 TGTGCCATCAGTGAGTCAGGCAGGGAGACCCAGTACTTC CAISESGRETQYF
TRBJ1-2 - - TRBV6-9 TGTGCCAGCAGTTATTCGAACCCGGGGTCGGTTGGCTACACCTTC CASSYSNPGSVGYTF
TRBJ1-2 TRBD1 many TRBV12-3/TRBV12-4 TGTGCCAGCAGTTCCCGACAGGGGACCCTCTATGGCTACACCTTC CASSSRQGTLYGYTF
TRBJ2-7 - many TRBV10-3 TGTGCCATCAACCCCACGGACCGAGGATACGAGCAGTACTTC CAINPTDRGYEQYF
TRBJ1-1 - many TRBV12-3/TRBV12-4 TGTGCCAGCAGTTTAACAGGGCGCATGAACACTGAAGCTTTCTTT CASSLTGRMNTEAFF
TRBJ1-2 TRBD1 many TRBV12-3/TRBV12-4 TGTGCCAGCAGTACCGGGACAGTCCGGGGAGGCTACACCTTC CASSTGTVRGGYTF
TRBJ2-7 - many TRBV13 TGTGCCAGCAGCCCCTCCGGCGGCGAGCAGTACTTC CASSPSGGEQYF
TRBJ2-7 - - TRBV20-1 TGCAGTGCTTCCCGCGGCGACGAGCAGTACTTC CSASRGDEQYF
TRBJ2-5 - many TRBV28 TGTGCCAGCACCCTCGACGGACAAGAGACCCAGTACTTC CASTLDGQETQYF
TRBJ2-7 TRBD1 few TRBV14 TGTGCCAGCAGCCTCGGGACAGGGGCTCCCTACGAGCAGTACTTC CASSLGTGAPYEQYF
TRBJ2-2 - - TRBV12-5 TGTGCTAGTGGTTTGGTCGTCACACTACGCGACAACACCGGGGAGCTGTTTTTT CASGLVVTLRDNTGELFF
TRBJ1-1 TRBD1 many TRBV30 TGTGCCTGGACTGACAGGGGGGAAGCTTTCTTT CAWTDRGEAFF
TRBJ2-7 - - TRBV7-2 TGTGCCAGCAGCTTAGTAGAGAACGACGAGCAGTACTTC CASSLVENDEQYF